The 2 T cell receptor beta chains given below trace back to one sample, sequenced in a study of blood T cell repertoires in COVID-19. TCRdb's table, derived via immunoSEQ multiplex PCR, lists solely in-frame clones and lacks some. The sample includes approximately 61,000 clones, around 83% of them seen just once. Source material: peripheral blood. These receptors came from a man aged 50-60 years with COVID-19, enrolled during active disease.

This rearrangement joins TRBV18 to TRBJ2-5, with TRBD2 matching over 11 bases. The CDR3 runs 16 residues. Per the germline V gene, CDR1 is KGHSH and CDR2 is LQKENI. V was pared by 5 bases and J by 4 bases, with 9 bases of the junction left unmatched. The CDR3 region has the DNA TGTGCCAGCTCAACCTTAGCGGGAGGGCCAGGAGAGACCCAGTACTTC. Translated, it gives CASSTLAGGPGETQYF. The whole variable domain, filled in from reference TRBV18 and TRBJ2-5, reads NAGVMQNPRHLVRRRGQEARLRCSPMKGHSHVYWYRQLPEEGLKFMVYLQKENIIDESGMPKERFSAEFPKEGPSILRIQQVVRGDSAAYFCASSTLAGGPGETQYFGPGTRLLVL.

The chain carries TRBV5-1 and TRBJ1-1; TRBD1 might be the D (6 bases). The CDR3 is made up of 15 amino acids. Germline CDR1 SGHRS, CDR2 YFSETQ. Trimming took off 5 bases at V and 4 bases at J, with 18 bases between the two ends. The CDR3 protein is CASRNRADGITEAFF. The DNA of the CDR3 is TGCGCCAGCAGGAACAGGGCGGATGGGATCACTGAAGCTTTCTTT.